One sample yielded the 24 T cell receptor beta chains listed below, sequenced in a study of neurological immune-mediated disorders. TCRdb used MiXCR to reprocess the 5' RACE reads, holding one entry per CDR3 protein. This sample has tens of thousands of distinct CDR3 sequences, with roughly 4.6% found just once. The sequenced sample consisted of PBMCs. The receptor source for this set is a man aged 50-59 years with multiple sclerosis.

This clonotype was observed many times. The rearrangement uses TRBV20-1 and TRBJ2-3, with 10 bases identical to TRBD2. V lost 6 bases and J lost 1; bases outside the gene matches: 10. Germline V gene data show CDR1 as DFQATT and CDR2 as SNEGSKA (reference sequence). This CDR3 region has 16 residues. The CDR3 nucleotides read TGCAGTGCGTACCCAGCGGGGGGGACGGGCACAGATACGCAGTATTTT. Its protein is CSAYPAGGTGTDTQYF.

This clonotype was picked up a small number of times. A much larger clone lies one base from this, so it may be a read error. The CDR3 DNA follows: TGTGCCAGCAGATCGACTAGAGGGATCGGGGAGCAGTTCTTC. Amino acids: CASRSTRGIGEQFF. This chain uses TRBV12-3 or TRBV12-4 with TRBJ2-1, with TRBD2 as a possible D gene (6 bases). CDR3 length equals 14 residues. The V gene lost 6 bases and the J gene lost 10 bases, with 19 bases spanning the gap.

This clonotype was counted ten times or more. The CDR3 bases are TGCGCCAGCAGCCAAGATGTGACAGGGGTATGGGATACGCAGTATTTT. The encoded protein is CASSQDVTGVWDTQYF. The gene calls are TRBV4-1 and TRBJ2-3; 8 nucleotides align to TRBD1. Germline V lookup: CDR1 MGHRA, CDR2 YSYEKL. The CDR3 runs to 16 residues. V was pared by 0 bases and J by 6 bases, with 8 bases of the junction left unmatched.

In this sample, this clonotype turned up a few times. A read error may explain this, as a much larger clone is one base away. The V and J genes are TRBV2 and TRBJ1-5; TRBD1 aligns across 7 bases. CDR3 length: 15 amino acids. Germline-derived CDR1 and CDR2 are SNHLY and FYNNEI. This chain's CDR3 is CASSLQGSNNQPQNF. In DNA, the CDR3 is TGTGCCAGCAGTCTACAGGGGAGTAACAATCAGCCCCAGAATTTT.

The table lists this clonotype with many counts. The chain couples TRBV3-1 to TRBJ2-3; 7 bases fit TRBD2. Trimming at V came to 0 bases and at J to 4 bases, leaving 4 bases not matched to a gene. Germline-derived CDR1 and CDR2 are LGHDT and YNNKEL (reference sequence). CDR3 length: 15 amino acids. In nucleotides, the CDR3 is TGTGCCAGCAGCCAAGAGACTAGCTACGCAGATACGCAGTATTTT. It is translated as CASSQETSYADTQYF.

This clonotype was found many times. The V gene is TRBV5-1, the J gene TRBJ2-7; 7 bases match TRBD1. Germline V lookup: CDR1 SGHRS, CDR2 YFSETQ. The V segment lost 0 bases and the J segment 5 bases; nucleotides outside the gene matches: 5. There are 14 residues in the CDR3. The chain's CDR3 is CASSLAYRGDEQYF. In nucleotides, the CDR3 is TGCGCCAGCAGCTTGGCGTACAGGGGAGACGAGCAGTACTTC.

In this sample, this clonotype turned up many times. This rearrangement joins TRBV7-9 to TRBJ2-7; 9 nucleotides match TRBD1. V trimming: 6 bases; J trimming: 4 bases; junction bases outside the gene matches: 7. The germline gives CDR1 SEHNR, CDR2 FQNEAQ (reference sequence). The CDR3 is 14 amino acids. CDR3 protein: CASSPQGAGYEQYF. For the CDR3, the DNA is TGTGCCAGCAGTCCACAGGGGGCCGGTTACGAGCAGTACTTC.

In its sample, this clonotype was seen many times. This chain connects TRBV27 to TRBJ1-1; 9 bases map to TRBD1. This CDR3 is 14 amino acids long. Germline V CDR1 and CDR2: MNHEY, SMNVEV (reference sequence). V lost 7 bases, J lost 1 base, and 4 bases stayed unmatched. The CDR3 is CASKPTGGNTEAFF. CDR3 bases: TGTGCCAGCAAACCGACAGGGGGGAACACTGAAGCTTTCTTT.

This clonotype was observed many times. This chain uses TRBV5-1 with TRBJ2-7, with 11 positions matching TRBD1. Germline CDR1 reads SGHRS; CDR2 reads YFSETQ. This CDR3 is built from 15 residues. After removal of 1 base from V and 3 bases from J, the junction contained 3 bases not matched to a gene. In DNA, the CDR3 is TGCGCCAGCAGCTTGTGGACAGGGGGCCTCTACGAGCAGTACTTC. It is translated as CASSLWTGGLYEQYF.

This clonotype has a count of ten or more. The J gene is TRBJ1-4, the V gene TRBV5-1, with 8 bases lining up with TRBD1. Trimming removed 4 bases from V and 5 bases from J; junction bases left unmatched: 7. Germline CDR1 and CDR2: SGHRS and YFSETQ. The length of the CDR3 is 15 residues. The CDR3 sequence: CASSSQTGENEKLFF. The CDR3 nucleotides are TGCGCCAGCAGCAGCCAGACAGGGGAAAATGAAAAACTGTTTTTT.

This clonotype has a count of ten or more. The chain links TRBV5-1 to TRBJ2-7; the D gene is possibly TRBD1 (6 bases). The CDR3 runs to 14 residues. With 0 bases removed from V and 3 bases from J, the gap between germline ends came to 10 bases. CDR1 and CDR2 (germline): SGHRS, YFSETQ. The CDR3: CASSLGDTDYEQYF. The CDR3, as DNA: TGCGCCAGCAGCTTGGGGGACACCGACTACGAGCAGTACTTC.

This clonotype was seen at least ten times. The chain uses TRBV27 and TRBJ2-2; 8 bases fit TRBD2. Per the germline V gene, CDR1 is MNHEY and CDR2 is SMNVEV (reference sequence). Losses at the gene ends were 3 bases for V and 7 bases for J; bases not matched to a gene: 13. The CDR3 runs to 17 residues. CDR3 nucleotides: TGTGCCAGCAGTTTGGGTTGGAGACTAGCGATGAACGGGGAGCTGTTTTTT. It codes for CASSLGWRLAMNGELFF.

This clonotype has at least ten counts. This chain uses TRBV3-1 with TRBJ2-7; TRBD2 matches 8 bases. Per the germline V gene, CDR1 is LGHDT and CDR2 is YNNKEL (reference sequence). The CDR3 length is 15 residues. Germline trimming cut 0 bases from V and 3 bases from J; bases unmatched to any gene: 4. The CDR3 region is CASSQESLADYEQYF. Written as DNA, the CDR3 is TGTGCCAGCAGCCAAGAATCACTAGCGGACTACGAGCAGTACTTC.

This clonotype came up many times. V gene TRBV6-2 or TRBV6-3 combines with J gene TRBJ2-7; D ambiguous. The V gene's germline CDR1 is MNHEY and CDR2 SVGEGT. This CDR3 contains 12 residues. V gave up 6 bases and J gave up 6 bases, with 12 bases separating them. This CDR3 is CASRPPAGEQYF. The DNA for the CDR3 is TGTGCCAGCAGGCCACCCGCCGGCGAGCAGTACTTC.

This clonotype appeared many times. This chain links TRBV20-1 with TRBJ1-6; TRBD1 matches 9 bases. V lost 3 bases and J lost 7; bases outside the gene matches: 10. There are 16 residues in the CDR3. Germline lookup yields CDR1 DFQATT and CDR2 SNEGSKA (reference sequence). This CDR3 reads CSARGAPGTGNSPLHF. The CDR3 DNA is TGCAGTGCTAGGGGGGCACCCGGGACAGGGAATTCACCCCTCCACTTT.

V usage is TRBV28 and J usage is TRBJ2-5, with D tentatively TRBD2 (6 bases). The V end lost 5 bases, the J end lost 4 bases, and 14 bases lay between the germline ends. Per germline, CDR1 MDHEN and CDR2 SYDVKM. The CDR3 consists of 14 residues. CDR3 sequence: CASSEGTRGETQYF. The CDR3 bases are TGTGCCAGCAGTGAGGGCACGCGGGGAGAGACCCAGTACTTC.

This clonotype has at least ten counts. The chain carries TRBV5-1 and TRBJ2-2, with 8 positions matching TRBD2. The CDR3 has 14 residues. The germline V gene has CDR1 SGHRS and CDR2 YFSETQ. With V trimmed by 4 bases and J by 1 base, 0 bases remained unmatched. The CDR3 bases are TGCGCCAGCAGCCTAGCGGGGAACACCGGGGAGCTGTTTTTT. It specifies CASSLAGNTGELFF.

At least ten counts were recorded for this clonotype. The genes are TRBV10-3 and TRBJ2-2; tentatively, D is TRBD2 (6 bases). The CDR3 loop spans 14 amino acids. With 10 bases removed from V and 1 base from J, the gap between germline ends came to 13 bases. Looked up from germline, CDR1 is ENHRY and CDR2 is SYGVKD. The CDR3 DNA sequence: TGTGCCACGGGTGGCGGGGAGAACACCGGGGAGCTGTTTTTT. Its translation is CATGGGENTGELFF.

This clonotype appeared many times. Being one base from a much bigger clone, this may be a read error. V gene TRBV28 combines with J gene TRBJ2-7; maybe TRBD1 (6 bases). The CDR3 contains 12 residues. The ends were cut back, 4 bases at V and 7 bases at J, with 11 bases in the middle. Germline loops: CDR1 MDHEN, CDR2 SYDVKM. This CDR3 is CASSSRGEEQYF. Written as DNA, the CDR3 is TGTGCCAGCAGTTCCAGGGGCGAAGAGCAGTACTTC. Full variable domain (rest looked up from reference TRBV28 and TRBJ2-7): DVKVTQSSRYLVKRTGEKVFLECVQDMDHENMFWYRQDPGLGLRLIYFSYDVKMKEKGDIPEGYSVSREKKERFSLILESASTNQTSMYLCASSSRGEEQYFGPGTRLTVT.

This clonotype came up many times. CDR3 protein: CASSFFRGPYNEQFF. The CDR3 DNA is TGCGCCAGCAGCTTCTTCAGGGGACCATACAATGAGCAGTTCTTC. The chain couples TRBV5-1 to TRBJ2-1, with D possibly TRBD1 on 6 matching bases. The V gene lost 2 bases and the J gene lost 4 bases, with 13 bases spanning the gap. The CDR3 has 15 residues. CDR1 is SGHRS and CDR2 is YFSETQ in the germline V gene.

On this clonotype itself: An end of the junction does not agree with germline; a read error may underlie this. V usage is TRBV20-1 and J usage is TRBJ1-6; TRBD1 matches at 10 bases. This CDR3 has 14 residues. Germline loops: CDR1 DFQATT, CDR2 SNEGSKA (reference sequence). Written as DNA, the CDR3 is TGCAGTGCCCCTACCCCGACAGGGGGCTCACCCCTCAACTTT. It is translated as CSAPTPTGGSPLNF.

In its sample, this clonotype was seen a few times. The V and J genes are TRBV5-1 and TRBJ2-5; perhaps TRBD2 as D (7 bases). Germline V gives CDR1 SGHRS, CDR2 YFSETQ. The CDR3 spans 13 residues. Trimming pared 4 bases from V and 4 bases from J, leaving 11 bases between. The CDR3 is CASSRGGGETQYF. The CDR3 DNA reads TGCGCCAGCAGCAGGGGGGGCGGAGAGACCCAGTACTTC.

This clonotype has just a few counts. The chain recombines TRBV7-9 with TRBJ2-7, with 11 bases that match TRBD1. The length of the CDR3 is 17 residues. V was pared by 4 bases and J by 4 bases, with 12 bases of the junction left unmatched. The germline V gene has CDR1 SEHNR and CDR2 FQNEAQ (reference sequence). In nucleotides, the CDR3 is TGTGCCAGCAGCTCAATCACTGTTGGGACAGGGGGTTACGAGCAGTACTTC. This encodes CASSSITVGTGGYEQYF.

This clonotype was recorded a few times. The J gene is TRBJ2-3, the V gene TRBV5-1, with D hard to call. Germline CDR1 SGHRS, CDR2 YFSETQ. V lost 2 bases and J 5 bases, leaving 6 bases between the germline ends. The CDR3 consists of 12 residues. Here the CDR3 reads CASSFMGDTQYF. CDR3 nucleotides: TGCGCCAGCAGCTTTATGGGAGATACGCAGTATTTT. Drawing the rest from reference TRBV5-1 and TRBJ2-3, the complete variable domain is KAGVTQTPRYLIKTRGQQVTLSCSPISGHRSVSWYQQTPGQGLQFLFEYFSETQRNKGNFPGRFSGRQFSNSRSEMNVSTLELGDSALYLCASSFMGDTQYFGPGTRLTVL.